A few counts support the clone carrying this T cell receptor beta chain. Its antigen is not known. This entry belongs to a study of T cell repertoires in cytomegalovirus infection. Study in general: Recently identified HLA-C-restricted and well-studied HLA-B-restricted CMV epitopes were used. The public TCR beta signatures pointed to both CMV infection and matching HLA type.

TCRdb recomputed calls from the reads with MiXCR, one row per CDR3 protein. The data show 450,000 to 650,000 distinct CDR3 sequences, with almost 40% seen just once and over 45% held by the top ten. CDR3 size: 13 residues. The ends were cut back, 2 bases at V and 6 bases at J, with 7 bases in the middle. Germline assignment: CDR1 MNHEY and CDR2 SVGEGT. Study-level findings and limits: The study identified carriers of CMV plus the relevant HLA from cumulative public TCR beta family frequency. It was HLA-C-restricted CMV-specific TCR beta clonotypes that dominated the response ex vivo.

Here the sequenced sample was cultured PBMCs, taken from culture after CMV antigen stimulation. The receptor was derived from a human donor in good health (CMV status not recorded). Some clones in this sample may be carry-over from other donors' samples. The rearrangement joins TRBV6-2 or TRBV6-3 to TRBJ2-2; D unresolved. Here the CDR3 DNA reads TGTGCCAGCAGTTACGGGATGCCCGGGGAGCTGTTTTTT. This codes for CASSYGMPGELFF.